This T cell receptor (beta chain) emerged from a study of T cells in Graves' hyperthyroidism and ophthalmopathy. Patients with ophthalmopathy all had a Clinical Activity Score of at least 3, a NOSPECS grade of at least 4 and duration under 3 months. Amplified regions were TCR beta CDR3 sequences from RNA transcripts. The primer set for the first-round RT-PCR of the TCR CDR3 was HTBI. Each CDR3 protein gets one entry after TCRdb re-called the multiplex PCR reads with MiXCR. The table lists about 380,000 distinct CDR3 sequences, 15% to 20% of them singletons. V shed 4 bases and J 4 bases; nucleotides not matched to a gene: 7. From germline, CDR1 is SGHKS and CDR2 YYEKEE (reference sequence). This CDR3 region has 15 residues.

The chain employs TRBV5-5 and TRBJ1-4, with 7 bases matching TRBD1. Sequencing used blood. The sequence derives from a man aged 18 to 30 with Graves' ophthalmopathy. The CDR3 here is CASSPGDRVNEKLFF. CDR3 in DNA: TGTGCCAGCAGCCCAGGGGACAGAGTTAATGAAAAACTGTTTTTT.